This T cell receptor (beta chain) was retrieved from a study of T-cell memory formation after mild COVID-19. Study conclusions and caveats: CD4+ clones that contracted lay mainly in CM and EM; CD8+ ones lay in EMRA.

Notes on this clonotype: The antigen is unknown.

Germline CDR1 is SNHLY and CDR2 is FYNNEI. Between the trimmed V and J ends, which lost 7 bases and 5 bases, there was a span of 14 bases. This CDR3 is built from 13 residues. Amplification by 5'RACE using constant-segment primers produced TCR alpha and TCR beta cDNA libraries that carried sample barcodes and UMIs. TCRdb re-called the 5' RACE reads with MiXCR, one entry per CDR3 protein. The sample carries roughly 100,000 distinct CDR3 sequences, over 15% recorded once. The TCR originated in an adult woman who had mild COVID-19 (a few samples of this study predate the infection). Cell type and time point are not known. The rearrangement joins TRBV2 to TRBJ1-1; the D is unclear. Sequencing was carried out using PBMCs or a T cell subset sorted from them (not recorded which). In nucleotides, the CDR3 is TGTGCCAGCAAACCCGGGGTTGGTACTGAAGCTTTCTTT. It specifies CASKPGVGTEAFF.